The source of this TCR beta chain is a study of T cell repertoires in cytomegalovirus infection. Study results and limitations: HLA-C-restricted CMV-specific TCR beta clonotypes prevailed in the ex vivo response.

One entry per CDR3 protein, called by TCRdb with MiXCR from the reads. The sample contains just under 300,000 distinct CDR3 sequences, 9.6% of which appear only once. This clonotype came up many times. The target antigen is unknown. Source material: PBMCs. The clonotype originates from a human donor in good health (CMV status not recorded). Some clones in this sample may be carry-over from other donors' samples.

CDR3: CASSYQGVVYGYTF. The CDR3 nucleotides are TGTGCCAGCAGTTACCAGGGAGTCGTCTATGGCTACACCTTC. The rearrangement joins TRBV6-2 or TRBV6-3 to TRBJ1-2, with D perhaps matching TRBD1 (5 bases). Trimming took 2 bases from V and 4 from J, leaving 11 bases between them. The CDR3 consists of 14 residues. Per the germline V gene, CDR1 is MNHEY and CDR2 is SVGEGT.